Included here is one TCR beta chain sequence, with context. The antigen this receptor binds is unknown. No clone much larger than this one lies a single base away; base qualities are absent. The junction shows trimming of 5 bases on V and 0 bases on J, and the gene matches do not reach 10 bases of it. The CDR3 contains 17 residues, cysteine and phenylalanine counted. The sequence is cut down to CDR3 DNA, 51 bases in frame from base 1. The germline V gene (reference sequence) gives CDR1 as MNHEY and CDR2 as SMNVEV. The data derive from a study of CD8 T cells in ankylosing spondylitis (dated by TCRdb to 2015 to 2018). Broadly, across the study: The study set out to find disease-linked TCR variants by profiling T cell receptor beta repertoires in ankylosing spondylitis patients and healthy donors. Peripheral blood samples were taken, and synovial fluid was additionally collected from ankylosing spondylitis patients. The full study cohort was made up of over 20 ankylosing spondylitis patients and about a hundred healthy donors. Here is what the overall study found, with its caveats: Significant enrichment of the disease-linked clones was reported in matched synovial fluid samples from ankylosing spondylitis patients. Some motif variants were previously reported in synovial fluid and blood of reactive arthritis patients, suggesting common disease-initiation mechanisms. Blood from ankylosing spondylitis patients appeared to be characterized by a TCR beta motif composed of eight or nine highly homologous amino acid variants. A CD8+ phenotype was shown by the disease-linked clones, which were found at relatively low frequencies in peripheral blood.

TCRdb shows the sequencer as Illumina HiSeq 2500. Quantitative 5'-RACE with molecular barcodes was the method used to prepare the TCR beta libraries. In the source study's methods: A new computational method, built on a probabilistic model of VDJ rearrangement, was used to identify disease-linked TCR variants. The public reads were run again by TCRdb, first through fastp at Q25 and then through MiXCR, and only productive beta chains were kept. Under each unique CDR3 protein, matching rows form one entry showing the most common genes and DNA. These V and J calls are TCRdb output, not the study's own analysis. This sample has around 330,000 distinct CDR3 sequences in its table, and under 14% of those were observed once. The ten most abundant clones make up roughly 9.2% of the sample.

The sequence joins TRBV27 to TRBJ1-3; TRBD1 lines up with 7 middle nucleotides. The clonotype was recovered from a female donor with ankylosing spondylitis or in good health (not recorded which). Sequencing was performed on blood, either unsorted or a sorted T cell fraction (not recorded which). Here the CDR3 is given as CASSARQGGASGNTIYF. The DNA sequence is TGTGCCAGCAGTGCAAGACAGGGAGGCGCCTCTGGAAACACCATATATTTT.